The T cell receptor (beta chain) described here comes from a study of early T cells in non-severe SARS-CoV-2 infection. Study-level information: With bulk RNA from unsorted whole blood as input, sequencing yielded unpaired chains.

This CDR3 region has 16 residues. Germline loops: CDR1 DFQATT, CDR2 SNEGSKA (reference sequence). V dropped 0 bases and J dropped 4 bases, with 18 bases sitting between them. This clonotype was counted only a few times. Individual cDNA molecules received unique molecular identifiers during library preparation. TCRdb used MiXCR to reprocess the 5' RACE reads, holding one entry per CDR3 protein. The sample carries 80,000 to 95,000 distinct CDR3 sequences, roughly 15% recorded once. The clonotype was recovered from an adult who was a healthcare worker with PCR-confirmed SARS-CoV-2 infection or an uninfected control (not recorded which). The gene calls are TRBV20-1 and TRBJ1-1; D is possibly TRBD1 (5 bases). The sequenced sample consisted of whole blood. CDR3 in amino acids: CSARDRQSGVGTEAFF. DNA for the CDR3: TGCAGTGCTAGAGATCGACAGAGCGGTGTTGGCACTGAAGCTTTCTTT.